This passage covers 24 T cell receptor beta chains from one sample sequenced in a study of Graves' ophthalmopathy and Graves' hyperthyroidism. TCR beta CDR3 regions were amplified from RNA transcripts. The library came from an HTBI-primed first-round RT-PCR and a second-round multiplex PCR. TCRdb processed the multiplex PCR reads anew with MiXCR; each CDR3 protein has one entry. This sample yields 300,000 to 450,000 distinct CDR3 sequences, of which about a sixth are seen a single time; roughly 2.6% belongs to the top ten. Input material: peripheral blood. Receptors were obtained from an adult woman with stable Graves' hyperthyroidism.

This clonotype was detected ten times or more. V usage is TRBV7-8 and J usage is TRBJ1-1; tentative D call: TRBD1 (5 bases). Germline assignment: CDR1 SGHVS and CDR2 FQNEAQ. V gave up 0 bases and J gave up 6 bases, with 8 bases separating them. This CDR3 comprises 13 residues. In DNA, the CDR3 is TGTGCCAGCAGCTTAGCTCGGGGGTCTGAAGCTTTCTTT. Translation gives CASSLARGSEAFF.

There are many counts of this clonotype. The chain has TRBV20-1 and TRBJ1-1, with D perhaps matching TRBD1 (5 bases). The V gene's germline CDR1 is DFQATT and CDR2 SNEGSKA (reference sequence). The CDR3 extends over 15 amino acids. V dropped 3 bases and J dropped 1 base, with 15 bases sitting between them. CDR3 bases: TGCAGTGCTAGCCCCGCAGGGCAGCCGAACACTGAAGCTTTCTTT. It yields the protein CSASPAGQPNTEAFF.

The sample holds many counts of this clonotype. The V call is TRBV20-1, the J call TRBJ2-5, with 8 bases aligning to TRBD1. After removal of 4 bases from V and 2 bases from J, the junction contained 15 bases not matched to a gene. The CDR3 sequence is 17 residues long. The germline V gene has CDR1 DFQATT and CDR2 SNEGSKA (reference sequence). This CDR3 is CSATSGQGADPQETQYF. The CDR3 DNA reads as TGCAGTGCTACGTCCGGACAGGGAGCGGATCCACAAGAGACCCAGTACTTC.

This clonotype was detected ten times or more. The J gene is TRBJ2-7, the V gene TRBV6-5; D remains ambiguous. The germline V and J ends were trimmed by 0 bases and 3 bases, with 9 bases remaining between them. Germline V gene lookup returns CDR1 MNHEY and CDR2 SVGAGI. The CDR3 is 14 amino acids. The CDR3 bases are TGTGCCAGCAGTTACTCGCAGGATCACTACGAGCAGTACTTC. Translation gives CASSYSQDHYEQYF.

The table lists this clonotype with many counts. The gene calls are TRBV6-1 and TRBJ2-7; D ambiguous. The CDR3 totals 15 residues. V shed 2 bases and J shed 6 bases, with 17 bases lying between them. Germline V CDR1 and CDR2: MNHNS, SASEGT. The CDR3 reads CASSETPSRPTEQYF. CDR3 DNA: TGTGCCAGCAGTGAAACACCCTCCCGGCCTACCGAGCAGTACTTC.

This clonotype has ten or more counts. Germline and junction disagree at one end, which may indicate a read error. CDR3 amino acids: CASSEARSLFRGGF. CDR3 sequence (DNA): TGTGCCAGCAGTGAAGCAAGGTCACTATTTAGGGGCGGATTT. The genes are TRBV2 and TRBJ1-1; D is perhaps TRBD1 (5 bases). The CDR3 spans 14 residues. From germline, CDR1 is SNHLY and CDR2 FYNNEI.

The chain's CDR3 is CSARDPGLYQPQHF. CDR3 DNA: TGCAGTGCTAGAGATCCGGGTTTATATCAGCCCCAGCATTTT. The chain recombines TRBV20-1 with TRBJ1-5; D is ambiguous. Germline V gives CDR1 DFQATT, CDR2 SNEGSKA (reference sequence). CDR3 size: 14 residues. Between the trimmed V and J ends, which lost 0 bases and 5 bases, there was a span of 11 bases.

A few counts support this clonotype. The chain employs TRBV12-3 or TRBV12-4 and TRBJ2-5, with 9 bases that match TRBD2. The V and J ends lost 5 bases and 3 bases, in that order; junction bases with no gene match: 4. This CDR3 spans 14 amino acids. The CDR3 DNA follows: TGTGCCAGCAGTAGACTAGCGGAAAAAGAGACCCAGTACTTC. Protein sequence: CASSRLAEKETQYF.

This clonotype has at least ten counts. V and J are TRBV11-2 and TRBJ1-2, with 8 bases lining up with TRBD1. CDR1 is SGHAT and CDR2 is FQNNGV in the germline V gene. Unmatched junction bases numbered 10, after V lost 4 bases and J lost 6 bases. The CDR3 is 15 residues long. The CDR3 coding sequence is TGTGCCAGCAGCTCTGGACAGGGTCTGGGAGATGGCTACACCTTC. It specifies CASSSGQGLGDGYTF.

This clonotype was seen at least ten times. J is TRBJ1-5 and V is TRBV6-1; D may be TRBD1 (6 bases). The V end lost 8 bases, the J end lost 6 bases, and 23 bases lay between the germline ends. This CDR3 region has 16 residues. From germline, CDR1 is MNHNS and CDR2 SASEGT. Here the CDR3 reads CASSSSGGPLFQPQHF. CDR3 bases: TGTGCCAGCTCGTCCAGCGGGGGGCCCCTCTTTCAGCCCCAGCATTTT.

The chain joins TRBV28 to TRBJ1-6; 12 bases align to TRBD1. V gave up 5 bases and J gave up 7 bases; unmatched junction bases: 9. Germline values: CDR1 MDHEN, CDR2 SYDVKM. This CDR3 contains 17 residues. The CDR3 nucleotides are TGTGCCAGCAGTACGCCCGGGACAGGGGGCGCAAATTCACCCCTCCACTTT. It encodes CASSTPGTGGANSPLHF.

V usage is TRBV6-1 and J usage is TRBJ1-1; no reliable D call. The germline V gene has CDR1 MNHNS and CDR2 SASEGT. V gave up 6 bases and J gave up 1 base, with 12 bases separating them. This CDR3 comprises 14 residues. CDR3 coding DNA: TGTGCCAGCAGGGAACAGTTAACGAACACTGAAGCTTTCTTT. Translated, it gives CASREQLTNTEAFF.

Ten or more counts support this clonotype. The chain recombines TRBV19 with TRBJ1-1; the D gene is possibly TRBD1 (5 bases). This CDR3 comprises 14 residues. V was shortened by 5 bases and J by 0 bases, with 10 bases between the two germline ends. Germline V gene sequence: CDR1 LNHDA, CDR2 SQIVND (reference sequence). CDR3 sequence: CASSQGDMNTEAFF. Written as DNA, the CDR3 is TGTGCCAGTAGTCAGGGAGACATGAACACTGAAGCTTTCTTT.

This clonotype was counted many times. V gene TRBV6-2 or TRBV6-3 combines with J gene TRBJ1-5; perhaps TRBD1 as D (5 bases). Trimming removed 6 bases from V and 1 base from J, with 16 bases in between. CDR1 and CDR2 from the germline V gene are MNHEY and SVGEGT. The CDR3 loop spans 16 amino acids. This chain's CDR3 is CASSRGGGRSNQPQHF. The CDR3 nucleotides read TGTGCCAGCAGCCGGGGTGGGGGAAGGAGCAATCAGCCCCAGCATTTT.

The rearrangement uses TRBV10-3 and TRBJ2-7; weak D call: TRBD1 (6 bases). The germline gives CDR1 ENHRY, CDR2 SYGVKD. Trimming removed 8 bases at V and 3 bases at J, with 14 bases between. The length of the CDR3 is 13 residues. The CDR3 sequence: CAIGAGASYEQYF. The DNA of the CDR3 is TGTGCCATCGGGGCAGGGGCGAGCTACGAGCAGTACTTC.

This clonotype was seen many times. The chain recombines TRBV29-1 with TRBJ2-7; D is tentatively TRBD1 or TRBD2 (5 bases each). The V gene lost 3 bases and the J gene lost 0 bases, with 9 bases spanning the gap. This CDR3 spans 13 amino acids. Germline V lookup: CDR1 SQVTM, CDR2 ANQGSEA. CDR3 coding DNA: TGCAGCGTTGATGAGGGGAGCTCCTACGAGCAGTACTTC. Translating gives CSVDEGSSYEQYF.

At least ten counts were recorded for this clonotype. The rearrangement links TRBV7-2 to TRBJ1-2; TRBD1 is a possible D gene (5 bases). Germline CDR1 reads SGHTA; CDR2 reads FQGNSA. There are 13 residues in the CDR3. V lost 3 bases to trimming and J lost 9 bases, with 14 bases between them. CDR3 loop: CASSFNTGERYTF. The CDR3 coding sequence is TGTGCCAGCAGCTTCAACACGGGGGAGCGCTACACCTTC.

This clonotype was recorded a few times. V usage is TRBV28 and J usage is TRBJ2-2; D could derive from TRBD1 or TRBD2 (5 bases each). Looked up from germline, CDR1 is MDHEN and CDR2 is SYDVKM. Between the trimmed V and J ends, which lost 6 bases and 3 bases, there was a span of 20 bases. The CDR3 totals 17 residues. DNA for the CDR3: TGTGCCAGCAGATTCTCCGGGACCCGAGGGGACACCGGGGAGCTGTTTTTT. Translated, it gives CASRFSGTRGDTGELFF.

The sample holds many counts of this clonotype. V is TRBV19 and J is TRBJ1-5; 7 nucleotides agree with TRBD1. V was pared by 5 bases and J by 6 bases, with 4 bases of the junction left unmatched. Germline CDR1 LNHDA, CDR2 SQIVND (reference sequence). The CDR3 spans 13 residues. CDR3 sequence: CASSYRGIQPQHF. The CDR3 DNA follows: TGTGCCAGTAGTTACAGGGGTATTCAGCCCCAGCATTTT.

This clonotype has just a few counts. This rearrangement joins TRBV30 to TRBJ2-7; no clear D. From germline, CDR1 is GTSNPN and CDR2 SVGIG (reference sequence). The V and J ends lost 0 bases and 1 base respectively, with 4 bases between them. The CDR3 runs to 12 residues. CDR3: CAWSVGSYEQYF. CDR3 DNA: TGTGCCTGGAGTGTAGGATCCTACGAGCAGTACTTC.

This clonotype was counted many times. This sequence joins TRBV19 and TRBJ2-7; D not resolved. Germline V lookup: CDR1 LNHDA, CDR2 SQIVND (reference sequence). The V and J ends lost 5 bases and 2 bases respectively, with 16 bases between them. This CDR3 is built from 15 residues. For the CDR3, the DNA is TGTGCCAGTAGTGTCCATGAGGCTTCAGCCTACGAGCAGTACTTC. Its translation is CASSVHEASAYEQYF.

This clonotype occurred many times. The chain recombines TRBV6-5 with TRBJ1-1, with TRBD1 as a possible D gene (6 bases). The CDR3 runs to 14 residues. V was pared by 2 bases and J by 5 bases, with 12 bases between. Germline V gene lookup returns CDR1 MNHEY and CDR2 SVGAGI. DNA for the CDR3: TGTGCCAGCAGTTACGGACCCAGGGGTACTGAAGCTTTCTTT. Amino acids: CASSYGPRGTEAFF.

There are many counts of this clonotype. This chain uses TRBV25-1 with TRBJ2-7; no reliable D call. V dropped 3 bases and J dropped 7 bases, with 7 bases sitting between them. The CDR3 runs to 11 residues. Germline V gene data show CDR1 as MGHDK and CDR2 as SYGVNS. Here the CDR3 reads CASSDPPEQYF. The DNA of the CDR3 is TGTGCCAGCAGTGACCCCCCGGAGCAGTACTTC.

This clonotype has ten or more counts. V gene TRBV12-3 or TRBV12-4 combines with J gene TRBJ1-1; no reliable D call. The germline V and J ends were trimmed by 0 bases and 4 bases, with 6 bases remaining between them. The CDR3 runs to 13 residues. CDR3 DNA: TGTGCCAGCAGTTTAGCAGATGGCACTGAAGCTTTCTTT. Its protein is CASSLADGTEAFF.